This T cell receptor beta chain was identified in a study of T cell repertoires in cytomegalovirus infection (dated by TCRdb to about 2019). Describing the broader study: Donor HLA type was relevant to the analysis, as public TCR beta signatures indicated carriage of CMV infection together with the matching HLA type.

Paper-wide results and their limitations: The ex vivo response was dominated by HLA-C-restricted CMV-specific TCR beta clonotypes, and the single most frequent clonotype in two of eight donors was supplied by these HLA-C-restricted clonotypes. In both this cohort and an independent roughly 330-donor cohort, the cumulative frequency of public TCR beta family members distinguished carriers of CMV infection plus the relevant HLA type.

The CDR3 starts with the cysteine, ends with the phenylalanine, and has 15 residues. Just CDR3 DNA is preserved here, 45 bases in frame from base 1. CDR1 and CDR2, per the germline V gene, are SGHRS and YFSETQ. The germline ends are 13 bases apart after V is trimmed by 3 bases and J by 3 bases. Sequencing took place on an Illumina HiSeq 1500. TCRdb took the public reads, trimmed them with fastp at Q25, ran MiXCR for clone calling and kept in-frame beta chains. Rows with one shared CDR3 protein collapse into an entry with the most common genes and DNA. Here the sample has approximately 500,000 distinct CDR3 sequences; roughly 10% occur a single time. Of the sample, more than 8.5% is held by the ten largest clones. As concerns this clonotype: The clone's antigen remains unknown. Per-base quality was not reported, and no clone a single base away is much larger than it.

This chain joins TRBV5-1 to TRBJ1-3; no confident D gene assignment can be made. The sequenced sample consisted of PBMCs. This TCR was sampled from a human donor in good health (CMV status not recorded). Some clones in this sample may be carry-over from other donors' samples. The nucleotide sequence reads TGCGCCAGCAGCTCGGAGCAGAGCGTTGGAAACACCATATATTTT. This yields the protein CASSSEQSVGNTIYF.